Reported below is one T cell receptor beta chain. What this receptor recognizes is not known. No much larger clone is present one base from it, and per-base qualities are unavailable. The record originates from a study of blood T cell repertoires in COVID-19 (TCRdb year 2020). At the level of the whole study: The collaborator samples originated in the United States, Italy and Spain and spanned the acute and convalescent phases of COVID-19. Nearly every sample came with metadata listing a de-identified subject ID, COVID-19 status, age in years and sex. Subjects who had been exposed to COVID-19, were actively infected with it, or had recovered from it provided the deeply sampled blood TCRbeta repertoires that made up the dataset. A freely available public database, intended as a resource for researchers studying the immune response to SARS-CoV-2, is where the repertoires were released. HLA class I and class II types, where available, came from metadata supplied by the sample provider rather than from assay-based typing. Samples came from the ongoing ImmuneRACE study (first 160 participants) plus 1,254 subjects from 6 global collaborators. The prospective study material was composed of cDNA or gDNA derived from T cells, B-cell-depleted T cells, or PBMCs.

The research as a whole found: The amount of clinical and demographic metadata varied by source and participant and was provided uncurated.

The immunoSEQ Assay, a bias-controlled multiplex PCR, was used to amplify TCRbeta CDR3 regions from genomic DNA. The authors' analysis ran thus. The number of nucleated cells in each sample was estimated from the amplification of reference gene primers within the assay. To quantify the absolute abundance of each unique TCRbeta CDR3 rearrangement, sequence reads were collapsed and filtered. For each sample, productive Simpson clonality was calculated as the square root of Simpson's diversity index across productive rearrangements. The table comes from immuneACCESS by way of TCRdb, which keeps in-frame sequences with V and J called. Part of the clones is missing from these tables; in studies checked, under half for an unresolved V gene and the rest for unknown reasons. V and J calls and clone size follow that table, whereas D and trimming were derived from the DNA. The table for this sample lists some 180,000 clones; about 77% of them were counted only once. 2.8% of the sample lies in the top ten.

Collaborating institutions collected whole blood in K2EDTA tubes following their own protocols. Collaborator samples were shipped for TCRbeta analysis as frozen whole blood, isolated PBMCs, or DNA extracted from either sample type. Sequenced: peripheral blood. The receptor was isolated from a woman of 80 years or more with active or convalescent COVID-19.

At the DNA level, the sequence is TGTGCCAGCAGCTCTACTAAGATCCCCGGGGAGCTGTTTTTT. Protein translation: CASSSTKIPGELFF. The chain is encoded by TRBV11-2 joined to TRBJ2-2, with the D gene too uncertain to name. The V end loses 4 bases and the J end loses 6 bases, and a stretch of 12 bases separates them. CDR1 SGHAT and CDR2 FQNNGV are derived from the germline V gene. The CDR3 covers 14 residues, taking in both the cysteine and the phenylalanine. CDR3 DNA only is kept here, 42 bases in frame from base 1.